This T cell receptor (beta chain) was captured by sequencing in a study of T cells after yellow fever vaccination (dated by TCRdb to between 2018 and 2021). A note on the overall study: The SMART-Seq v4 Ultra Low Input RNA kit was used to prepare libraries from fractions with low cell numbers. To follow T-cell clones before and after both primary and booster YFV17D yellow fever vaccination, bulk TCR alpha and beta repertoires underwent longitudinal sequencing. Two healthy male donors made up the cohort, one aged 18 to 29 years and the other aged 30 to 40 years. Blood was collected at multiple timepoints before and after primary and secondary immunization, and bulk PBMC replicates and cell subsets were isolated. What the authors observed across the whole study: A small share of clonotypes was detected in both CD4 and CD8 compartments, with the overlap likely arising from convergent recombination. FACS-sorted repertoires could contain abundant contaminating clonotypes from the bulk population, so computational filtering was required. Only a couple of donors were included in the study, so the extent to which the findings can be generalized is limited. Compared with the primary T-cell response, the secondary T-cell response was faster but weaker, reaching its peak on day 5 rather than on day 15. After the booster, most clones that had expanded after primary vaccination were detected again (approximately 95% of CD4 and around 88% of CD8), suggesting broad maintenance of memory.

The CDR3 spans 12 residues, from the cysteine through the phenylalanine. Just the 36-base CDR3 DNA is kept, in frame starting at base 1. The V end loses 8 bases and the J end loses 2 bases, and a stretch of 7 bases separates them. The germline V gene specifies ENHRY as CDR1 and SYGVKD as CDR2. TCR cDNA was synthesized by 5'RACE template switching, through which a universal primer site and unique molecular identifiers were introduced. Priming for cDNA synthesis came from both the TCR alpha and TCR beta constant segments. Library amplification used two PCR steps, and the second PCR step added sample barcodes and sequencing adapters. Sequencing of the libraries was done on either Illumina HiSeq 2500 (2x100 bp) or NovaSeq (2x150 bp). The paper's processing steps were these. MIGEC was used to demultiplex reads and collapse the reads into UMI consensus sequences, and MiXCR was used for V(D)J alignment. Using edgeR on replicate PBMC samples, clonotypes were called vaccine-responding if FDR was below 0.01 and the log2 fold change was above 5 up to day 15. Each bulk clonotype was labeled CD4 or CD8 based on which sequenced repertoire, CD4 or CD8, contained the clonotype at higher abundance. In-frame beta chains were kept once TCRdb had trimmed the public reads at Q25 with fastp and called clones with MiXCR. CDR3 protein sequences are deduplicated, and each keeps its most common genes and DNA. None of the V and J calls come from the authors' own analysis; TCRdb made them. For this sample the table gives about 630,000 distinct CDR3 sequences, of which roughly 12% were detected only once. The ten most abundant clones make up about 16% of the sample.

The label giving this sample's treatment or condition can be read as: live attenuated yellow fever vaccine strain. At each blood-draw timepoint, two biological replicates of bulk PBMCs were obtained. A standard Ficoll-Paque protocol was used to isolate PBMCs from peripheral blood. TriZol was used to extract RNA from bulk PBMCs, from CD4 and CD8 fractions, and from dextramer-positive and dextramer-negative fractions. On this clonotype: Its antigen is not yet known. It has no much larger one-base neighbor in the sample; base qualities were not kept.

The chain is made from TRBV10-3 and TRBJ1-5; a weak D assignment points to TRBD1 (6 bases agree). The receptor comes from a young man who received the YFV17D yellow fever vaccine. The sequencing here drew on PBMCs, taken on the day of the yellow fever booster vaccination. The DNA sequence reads TGTGCCATCCCAGGGGGCAATCAGCCCCAGCATTTT. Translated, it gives CAIPGGNQPQHF.